This T cell receptor beta chain derives from a study of T-cell memory formation after mild COVID-19. Findings and caveats of the study: Clones that shrank (day 15 to 85) were balanced CD4/CD8, whereas later expanders leaned CD4+. Shrinking CD4+ clones were chiefly CM and EM; CD8+ ones were chiefly EMRA. There was no confirmation that second-wave clones peaking on day 37 were SARS-CoV-2 specific.

TCRdb reprocessed the 5' RACE reads via MiXCR and lists one record per CDR3 protein. The sample lists some 350,000 distinct CDR3 sequences, 15% occurring once. A word on this clonotype: Its antigen remains unidentified.

J gave up 2 bases and V 5 bases, and 14 bases lay outside the gene matches. In germline, CDR1 is MNHEY, CDR2 SVGAGI. The CDR3 length is 20 residues. Material: PBMCs or a T cell subset sorted from them (not recorded which). The receptor was derived from a man aged 18 to 30 who had mild COVID-19 (a few samples of this study predate the infection). Cell type and time point are not known. This rearrangement joins TRBV6-5 to TRBJ2-3; TRBD2 agrees at 15 bases. Here the CDR3 reads CASSQMGLAGGHPVTDTQYF. The DNA for the CDR3 is TGTGCCAGCAGTCAAATGGGACTAGCGGGGGGCCACCCTGTCACAGATACGCAGTATTTT.